This T cell receptor beta chain was recovered during a study of cytomegalovirus exposure and HLA in healthy donors. Study summary: The 90 to 150 validation repertoires used the same platform as the 650 to 750 first-cohort repertoires, a later analysis reported.

The study, taken as a whole, reports: It was found in a later analysis that first-cohort TCR clusters tended to co-occur in the 100 to 150 validation repertoires.

A remark on this clone: What it recognizes is unknown.

The CDR3 has 14 residues. The germline gives CDR1 SGHAT, CDR2 FQNNGV. V dropped 2 bases and J dropped 8; count of bases not matched to a gene: 5. Profiling relied on immunoSEQ multiplex PCR, and the TCRdb table lists in-frame clones only, not all of them. The profile covers about 180,000 clones, with 85% appearing a single time and roughly 15% taken by the ten largest. The V and J genes are TRBV11-2 and TRBJ1-4; 7 bases agree with TRBD1. The specimen sequenced was PBMCs. This TCR was recovered from a man between 18 and 35 years old in good health and CMV-seropositive. This CDR3 reads CASSLRPGQEKLFF. CDR3 nucleotide sequence: TGTGCCAGCAGCTTAAGACCGGGACAGGAAAAACTGTTTTTT.